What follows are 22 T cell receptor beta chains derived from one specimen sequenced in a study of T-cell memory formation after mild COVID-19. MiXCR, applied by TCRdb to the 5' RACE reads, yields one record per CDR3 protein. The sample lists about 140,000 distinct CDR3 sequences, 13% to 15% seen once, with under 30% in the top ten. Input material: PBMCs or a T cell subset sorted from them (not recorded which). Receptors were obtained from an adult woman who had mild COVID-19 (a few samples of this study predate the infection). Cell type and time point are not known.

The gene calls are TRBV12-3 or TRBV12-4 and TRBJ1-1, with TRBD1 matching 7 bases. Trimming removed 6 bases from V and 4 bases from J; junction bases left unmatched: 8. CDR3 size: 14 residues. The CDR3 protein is CASRGDSPFTEAFF. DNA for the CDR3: TGTGCCAGCAGGGGGGACAGTCCTTTCACTGAAGCTTTCTTT.

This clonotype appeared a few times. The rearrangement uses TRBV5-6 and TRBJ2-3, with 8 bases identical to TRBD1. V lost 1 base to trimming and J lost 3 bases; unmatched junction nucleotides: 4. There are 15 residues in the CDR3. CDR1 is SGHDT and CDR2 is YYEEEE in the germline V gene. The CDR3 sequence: CASSLRNRGTDTQYF. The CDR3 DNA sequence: TGTGCCAGCAGCTTGAGAAACAGGGGGACAGATACGCAGTATTTT.

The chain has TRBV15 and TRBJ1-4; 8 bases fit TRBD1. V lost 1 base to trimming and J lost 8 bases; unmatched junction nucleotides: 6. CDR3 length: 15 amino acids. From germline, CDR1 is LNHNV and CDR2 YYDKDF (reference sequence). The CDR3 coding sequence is TGTGCCACCAGCAGAGTTGGACAGGGTCGGGAAAAACTGTTTTTT. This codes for CATSRVGQGREKLFF.

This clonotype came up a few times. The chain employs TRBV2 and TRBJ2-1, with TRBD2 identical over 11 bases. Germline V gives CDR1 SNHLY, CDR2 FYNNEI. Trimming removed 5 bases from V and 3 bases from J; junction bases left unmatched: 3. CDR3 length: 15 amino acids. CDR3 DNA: TGTGCCAGCAGTCAGGGACTAGCGGTCTACAATGAGCAGTTCTTC. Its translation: CASSQGLAVYNEQFF.

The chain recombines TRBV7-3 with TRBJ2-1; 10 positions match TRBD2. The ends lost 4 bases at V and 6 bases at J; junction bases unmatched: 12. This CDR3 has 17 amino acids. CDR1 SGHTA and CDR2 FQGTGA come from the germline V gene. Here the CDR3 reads CASSSVGGAGGPNEQFF. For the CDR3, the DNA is TGTGCCAGCAGCTCCGTCGGAGGAGCGGGGGGGCCCAATGAGCAGTTCTTC.

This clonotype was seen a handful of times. The CDR3 here is CASSSIAGGPYNEQFF. The CDR3, as DNA: TGCGCCAGCTCTTCGATAGCGGGAGGCCCCTACAATGAGCAGTTCTTC. The V call is TRBV5-1, the J call TRBJ2-1; 10 nucleotides agree with TRBD2. Germline V gene data show CDR1 as SGHRS and CDR2 as YFSETQ. This CDR3 is 16 amino acids long. J lost 2 bases, V lost 7 bases, and 9 bases had no gene match.

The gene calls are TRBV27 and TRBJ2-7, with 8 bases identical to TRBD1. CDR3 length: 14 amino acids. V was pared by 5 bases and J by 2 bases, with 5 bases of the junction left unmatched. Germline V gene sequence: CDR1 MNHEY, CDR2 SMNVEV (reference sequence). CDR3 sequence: CASSPTQGAYEQYF. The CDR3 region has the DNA TGTGCCAGCAGTCCAACACAGGGGGCCTACGAGCAGTACTTC.

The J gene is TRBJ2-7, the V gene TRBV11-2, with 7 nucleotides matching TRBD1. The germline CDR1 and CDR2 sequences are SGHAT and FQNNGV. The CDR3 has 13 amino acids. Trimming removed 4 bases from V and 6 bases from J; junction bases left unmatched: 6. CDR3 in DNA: TGTGCCAGCAGCTACTCAGGGGGATTCGAGCAGTACTTC. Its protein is CASSYSGGFEQYF.

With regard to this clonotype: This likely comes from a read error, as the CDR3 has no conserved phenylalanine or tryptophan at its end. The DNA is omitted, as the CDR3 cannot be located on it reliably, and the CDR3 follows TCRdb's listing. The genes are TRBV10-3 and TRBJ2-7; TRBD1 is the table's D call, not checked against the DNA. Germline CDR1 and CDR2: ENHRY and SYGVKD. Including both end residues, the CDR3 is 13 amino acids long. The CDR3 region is CAITDPLDREIYY.

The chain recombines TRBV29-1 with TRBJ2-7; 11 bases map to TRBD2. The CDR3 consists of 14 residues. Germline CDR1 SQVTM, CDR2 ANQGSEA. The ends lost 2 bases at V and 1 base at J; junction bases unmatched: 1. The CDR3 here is CSVEPSGRSYEQYF. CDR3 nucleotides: TGCAGCGTTGAACCTAGCGGGAGGTCCTACGAGCAGTACTTC.

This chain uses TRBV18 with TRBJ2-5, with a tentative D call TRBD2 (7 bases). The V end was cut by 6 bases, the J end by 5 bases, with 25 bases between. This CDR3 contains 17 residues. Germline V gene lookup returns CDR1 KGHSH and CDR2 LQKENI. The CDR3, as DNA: TGTGCCAGCTCCGACCTGGGCGGGGGCCCTAAAAGCGAGACCCAGTACTTC. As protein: CASSDLGGGPKSETQYF.

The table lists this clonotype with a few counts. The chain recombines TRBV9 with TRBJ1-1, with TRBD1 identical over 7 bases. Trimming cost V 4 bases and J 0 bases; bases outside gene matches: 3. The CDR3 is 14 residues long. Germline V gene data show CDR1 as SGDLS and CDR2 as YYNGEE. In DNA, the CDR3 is TGTGCCAGCAGCCCGGGACAGATGAACACTGAAGCTTTCTTT. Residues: CASSPGQMNTEAFF.

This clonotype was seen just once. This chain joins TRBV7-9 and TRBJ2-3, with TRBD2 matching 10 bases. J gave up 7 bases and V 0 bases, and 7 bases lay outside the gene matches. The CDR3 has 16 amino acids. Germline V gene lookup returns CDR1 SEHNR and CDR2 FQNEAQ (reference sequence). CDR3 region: CASSLAVSGRWNTQYF. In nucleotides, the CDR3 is TGTGCCAGCAGCTTAGCGGTTAGCGGGAGGTGGAATACGCAGTATTTT.

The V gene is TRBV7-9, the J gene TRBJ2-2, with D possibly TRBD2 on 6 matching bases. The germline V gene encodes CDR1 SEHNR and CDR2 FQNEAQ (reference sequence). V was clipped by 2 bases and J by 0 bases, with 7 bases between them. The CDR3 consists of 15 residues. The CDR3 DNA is TGTGCCAGCAGCTTATCGGGGGCGAACACCGGGGAGCTGTTTTTT. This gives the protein CASSLSGANTGELFF.

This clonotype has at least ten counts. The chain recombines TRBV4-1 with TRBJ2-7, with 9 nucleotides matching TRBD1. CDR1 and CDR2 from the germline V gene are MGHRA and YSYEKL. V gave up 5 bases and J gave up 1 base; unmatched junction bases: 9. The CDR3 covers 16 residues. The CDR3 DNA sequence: TGCGCCAGCAGCGAGGTGGGACAGGGTGGGTCCTACGAGCAGTACTTC. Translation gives CASSEVGQGGSYEQYF.

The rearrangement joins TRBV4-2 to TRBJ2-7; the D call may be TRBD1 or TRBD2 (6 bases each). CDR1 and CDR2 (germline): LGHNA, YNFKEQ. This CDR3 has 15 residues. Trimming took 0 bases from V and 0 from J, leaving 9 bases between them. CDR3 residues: CASSQDRGHSYEQYF. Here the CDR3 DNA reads TGTGCCAGCAGCCAAGACCGGGGGCACTCCTACGAGCAGTACTTC.

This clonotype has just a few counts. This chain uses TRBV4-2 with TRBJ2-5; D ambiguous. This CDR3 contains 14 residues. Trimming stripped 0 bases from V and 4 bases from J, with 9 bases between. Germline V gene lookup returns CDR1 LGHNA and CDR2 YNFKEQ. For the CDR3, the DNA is TGTGCCAGCAGCCAAGAATCCCTGATAGAGACCCAGTACTTC. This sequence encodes CASSQESLIETQYF.

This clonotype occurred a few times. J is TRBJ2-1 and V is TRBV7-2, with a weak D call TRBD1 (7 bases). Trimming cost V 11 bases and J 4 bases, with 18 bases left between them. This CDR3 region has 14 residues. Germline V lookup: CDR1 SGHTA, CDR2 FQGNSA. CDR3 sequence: CAETGDSLYNEQFF. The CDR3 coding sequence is TGTGCCGAGACGGGGGACAGCCTATACAATGAGCAGTTCTTC.

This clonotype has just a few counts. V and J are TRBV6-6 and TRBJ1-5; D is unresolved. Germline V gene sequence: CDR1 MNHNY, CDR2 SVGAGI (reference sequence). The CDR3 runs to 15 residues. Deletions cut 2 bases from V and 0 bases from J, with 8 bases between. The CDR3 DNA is TGTGCCAGCAGTTACGGATCTTATAGCAATCAGCCCCAGCATTTT. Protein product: CASSYGSYSNQPQHF.

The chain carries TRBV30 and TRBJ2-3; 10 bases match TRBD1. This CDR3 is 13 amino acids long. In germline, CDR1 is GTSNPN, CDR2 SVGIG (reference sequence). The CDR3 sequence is CARGQGYTDTQYF. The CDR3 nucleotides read TGTGCTCGGGGACAGGGGTACACAGATACGCAGTATTTT.

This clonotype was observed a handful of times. The CDR3 DNA is TGTGCCAGCAGCTATGGACAGGGCACCCCTCGGGATCAGCCCCAGCATTTT. Translated, it gives CASSYGQGTPRDQPQHF. The J gene is TRBJ1-5, the V gene TRBV7-9; 8 bases agree with TRBD1. Looked up from germline, CDR1 is SEHNR and CDR2 is FQNEAQ (reference sequence). CDR3 length: 17 amino acids. Trimming cost V 4 bases and J 5 bases; bases outside gene matches: 13. Using reference TRBV7-9 and TRBJ1-5 for the parts outside the CDR3, the full variable domain is DTGVSQNPRHKITKRGQNVTFRCDPISEHNRLYWYRQTLGQGPEFLTYFQNEAQLEKSRLLSDRFSAERPKGSFSTLEIQRTEQGDSAMYLCASSYGQGTPRDQPQHFGDGTRLSIL.

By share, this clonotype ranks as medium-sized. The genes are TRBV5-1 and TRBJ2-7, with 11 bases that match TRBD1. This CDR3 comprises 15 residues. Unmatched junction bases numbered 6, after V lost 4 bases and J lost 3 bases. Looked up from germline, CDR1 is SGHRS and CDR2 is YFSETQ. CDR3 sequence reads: CASSTSGTGGYEQYF. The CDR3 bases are TGCGCCAGCAGCACCTCCGGGACAGGGGGCTACGAGCAGTACTTC.